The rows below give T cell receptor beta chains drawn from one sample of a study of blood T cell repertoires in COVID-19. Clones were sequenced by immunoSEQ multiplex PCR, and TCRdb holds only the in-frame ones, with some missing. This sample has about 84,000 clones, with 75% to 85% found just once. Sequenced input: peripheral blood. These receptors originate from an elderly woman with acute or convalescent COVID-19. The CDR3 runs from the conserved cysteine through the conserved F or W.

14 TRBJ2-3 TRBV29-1 CSVARGAGTDTQYF
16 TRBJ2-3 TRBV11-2 CASSLVPAGAADTQYF
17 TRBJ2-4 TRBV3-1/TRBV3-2 CASSQDGIQGSKNIQYF
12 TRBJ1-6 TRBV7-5 CAARADNSPLHF
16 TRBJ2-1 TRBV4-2 CASTGTSGRSYNEQFF
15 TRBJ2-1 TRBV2 CASSGLAGTFNEQFF
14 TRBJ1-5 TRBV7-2 CASSLLTGYQPQHF
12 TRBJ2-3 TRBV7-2 CASSLRADTQYF
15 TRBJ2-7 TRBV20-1 CSASDPSRQSDEQYF
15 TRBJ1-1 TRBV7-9 CASSLGAGTWTEAFF
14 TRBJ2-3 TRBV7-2 CASSFSGSTDTQYF
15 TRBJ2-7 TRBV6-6 CAIGREGLGFVEQYF
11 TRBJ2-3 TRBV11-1 CASSVMDTQYF
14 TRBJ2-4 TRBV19 CASSIGVGSFIQYF
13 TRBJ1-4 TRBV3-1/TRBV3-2 CASSQERQGERFF
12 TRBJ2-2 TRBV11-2 CASSLLSGELFF
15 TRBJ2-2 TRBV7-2 CASSPGLGGTGELFF
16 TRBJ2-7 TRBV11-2 CASSPWTSGRVYEQYF
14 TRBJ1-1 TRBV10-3 CAISAGTGIVEAFF
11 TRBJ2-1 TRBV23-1 CASSLLGEQFF
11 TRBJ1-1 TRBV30 CAWGGGAEAFF
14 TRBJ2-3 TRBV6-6 CASSPPPSSDTQYF
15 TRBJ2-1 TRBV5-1 CASSLRQGRSNEQFF
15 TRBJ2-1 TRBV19 CASSIITSGRNEQFF
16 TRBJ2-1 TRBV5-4 CASSLVTGGSYNEQFF
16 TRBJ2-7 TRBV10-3 CAISESKREVSYEQYF
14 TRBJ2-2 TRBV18 CASLGRGVTGELFF
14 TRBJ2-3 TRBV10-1 CASSDGTGADTQYF
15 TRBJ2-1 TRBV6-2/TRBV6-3 CASSWTSGSYNEQFF
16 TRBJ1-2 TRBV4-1 CASSQAQRGVDYGYTF
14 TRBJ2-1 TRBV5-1 CASRLQGSYNEQFF
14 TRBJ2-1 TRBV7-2 CASSLVWAGNEQFF
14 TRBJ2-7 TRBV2 CASSEPGVSLEQYF
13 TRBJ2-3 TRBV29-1 CSVERGSTDTQYF
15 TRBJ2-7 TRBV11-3 CASSLTPTVSYEQYF
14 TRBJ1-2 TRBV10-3 CAISDTTTNYGYTF
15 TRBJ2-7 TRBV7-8 CASSLTAGGDYEQYF
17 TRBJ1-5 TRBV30 CAWSGGPPKAHNQPQHF
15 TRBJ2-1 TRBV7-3 CASSLRGPPYNEQFF
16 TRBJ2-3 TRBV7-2 CASSAGTSGTVDTQYF
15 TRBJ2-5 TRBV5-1 CASSLGTGSQETQYF
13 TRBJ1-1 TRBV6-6 CASSTPENTEAFF
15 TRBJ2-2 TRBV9 CASSVRGGYTGELFF
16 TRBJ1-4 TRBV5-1 CASSYGYRAEGEKLFF
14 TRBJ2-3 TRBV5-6 CASSWTSNTDTQYF
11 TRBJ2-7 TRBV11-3 CASSSYYEQYF
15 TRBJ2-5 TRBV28 CASSTGTSGSETQYF